This is a list of T cell receptor beta chains from one sample in a study of CD8 T cells in Susac syndrome. TCRdb passed the immunoSEQ multiplex PCR reads through MiXCR, listing each CDR3 protein once. The sample contains about 180,000 distinct CDR3 sequences, about 93% of which appear only once. Material for sequencing was CD4+ T cells from PBMCs. The receptors were sampled from a human donor with Susac syndrome. The CDR3 runs from the conserved cysteine through the conserved F or W. The D gene is left open where the match is weak. Part of the rows lack a size; the others show once, few, many or a class for expanded clones.

CATSEGDRAYNEQFF | TGTGCCACCAGTGAGGGGGACAGGGCCTACAATGAGCAGTTCTTC | TRBV24-1 | TRBD1 | TRBJ2-1 | .
CSARNSLQQPQHF | TGCAGTGCTAGAAACAGCCTCCAACAGCCCCAGCATTTT | TRBV20-1 | . | TRBJ1-5 | .
CASSPGVLGRAETQYF | TGTGCCAGCAGCCCCGGGGTACTAGGGCGGGCAGAGACCCAGTACTTC | TRBV7-8 | . | TRBJ2-5 | .
CASSPGLRQPQHF | TGTGCCAGCTCTCCCGGCCTCCGACAGCCCCAGCATTTT | TRBV9 | . | TRBJ1-5 | few
CAIAVGGDHTDTQYF | TGTGCCATCGCGGTAGGCGGGGACCACACAGATACGCAGTATTTT | TRBV10-3 | . | TRBJ2-3 | .
CSAYLRSSYEQYF | TGCAGTGCCTACCTTCGGTCTTCCTACGAGCAGTACTTC | TRBV20-1 | . | TRBJ2-7 | .
CASSRGEGGGGYGYTF | TGTGCCAGCAGCCGTGGTGAGGGGGGCGGAGGCTATGGCTACACCTTC | TRBV4-2 | . | TRBJ1-2 | .
CASSSRGGDTEAFF | TGCGCCAGCAGTTCCCGCGGTGGGGACACTGAAGCTTTCTTT | TRBV23-1 | . | TRBJ1-1 | few
CASSPAGSKNIQYF | TGTGCCAGCAGCCCAGCGGGGTCCAAAAACATTCAGTACTTC | TRBV6-2/TRBV6-3 | TRBD2 | TRBJ2-4 | .
CASSRQTGSGNTIYF | TGTGCCAGCAGCCGACAGACAGGGTCTGGAAACACCATATATTTT | TRBV7-6 | TRBD1 | TRBJ1-3 | .
CASSQGMVGQGNVGELFF | TGTGCCAGCAGCCAAGGAATGGTGGGACAGGGCAATGTCGGGGAGCTGTTTTTT | TRBV3-1 | TRBD1 | TRBJ2-2 | once
CSARPGVEEKLFF | TGCAGTGCTAGACCCGGGGTTGAGGAAAAACTGTTTTTT | TRBV20-1 | . | TRBJ1-4 | .
CASSVGTANEKLFF | TGCGCCAGCAGCGTTGGGACAGCTAATGAAAAACTGTTTTTT | TRBV5-1 | TRBD1 | TRBJ1-4 | once
CASMMTSGTTGELFF | TGTGCCAGCATGATGACTAGCGGGACAACCGGGGAGCTGTTTTTT | TRBV6-6 | TRBD2 | TRBJ2-2 | .
CAWSMGTDPLYEQYF | TGTGCCTGGAGCATGGGGACTGATCCTCTCTACGAGCAGTACTTC | TRBV30 | . | TRBJ2-7 | .
CASSLESTGELFF | TGTGCCAGCAGTTTAGAAAGCACCGGGGAGCTGTTTTTT | TRBV28 | . | TRBJ2-2 | .
CASSSSHRVGDTEAFF | TGTGCCAGCAGCTCCTCGCACAGGGTGGGAGACACTGAAGCTTTCTTT | TRBV7-9 | . | TRBJ1-1 | once
CASSIPGQGHQPQHF | TGTGCCAGTAGTATCCCGGGACAGGGGCATCAGCCCCAGCATTTT | TRBV19 | TRBD1 | TRBJ1-5 | .
CASSPGQGVLQETQYF | TGCGCCAGCAGCCCGGGACAGGGAGTTCTACAAGAGACCCAGTACTTC | TRBV5-1 | TRBD1 | TRBJ2-5 | .
CASNLLAGELFF | TGTGCCAGCAACCTCCTGGCGGGGGAGCTGTTTTTT | TRBV7-8 | . | TRBJ2-2 | .
CSPRTSGSYEQYF | TGCAGTCCTAGGACTAGCGGGAGCTACGAGCAGTACTTC | TRBV20-1 | TRBD2 | TRBJ2-7 | .
CASSSMTDSTSYEQYF | TGCGCCAGCAGCTCGATGACAGACTCCACCTCCTACGAGCAGTACTTC | TRBV5-1 | . | TRBJ2-7 | .
CASSFKDRGLRNEQFF | TGTGCCAGCAGCTTCAAGGACAGGGGGTTGAGAAATGAGCAGTTCTTC | TRBV7-2 | TRBD1 | TRBJ2-1 | once
CASRSGTYTGELFF | TGTGCCAGCCGCAGCGGGACATACACCGGGGAGCTGTTTTTT | TRBV12-3/TRBV12-4 | . | TRBJ2-2 | once
CASSSRRAGGNEQFF | TGTGCCAGCAGTTCGCGGCGTGCAGGGGGTAATGAGCAGTTCTTC | TRBV6-2/TRBV6-3 | TRBD1 | TRBJ2-1 | once
CASSRRDRDGEQYF | TGTGCCAGCTCACGCCGGGACAGGGACGGGGAGCAGTACTTC | TRBV18 | TRBD1 | TRBJ2-7 | .
CASSFSSKTNTEAFF | TGCGCCAGCAGCTTTTCGTCAAAGACGAACACTGAAGCTTTCTTT | TRBV5-1 | . | TRBJ1-1 | .
CASSQDRGPLTNTEAFF | TGTGCCAGCAGCCAAGATCGGGGGCCGCTTACTAACACTGAAGCTTTCTTT | TRBV14 | . | TRBJ1-1 | .
CSAREGLAGTDTQYF | TGCAGTGCTAGAGAGGGACTAGCGGGGACAGATACGCAGTATTTT | TRBV20-1 | TRBD2 | TRBJ2-3 | .
CASSLAPQGNTYEQYF | TGCGCCAGCAGCTTGGCCCCACAGGGGAACACCTACGAGCAGTACTTC | TRBV5-1 | TRBD1 | TRBJ2-7 | .
CSVFVRTSGSYEQYF | TGCAGCGTTTTCGTGAGGACTAGCGGGAGCTACGAGCAGTACTTC | TRBV29-1 | TRBD2 | TRBJ2-7 | .
CATSGGVVDTQYF | TGTGCCACCAGCGGGGGGGTAGTGGATACGCAGTATTTT | TRBV15 | TRBD2 | TRBJ2-3 | once
CASSLTGSYGYTF | TGTGCCAGCAGCTTGACAGGGTCGTACGGCTACACCTTC | TRBV7-2 | TRBD1 | TRBJ1-2 | few
CSAPTGLGAGYTF | TGCAGTGCCCCTACGGGTTTGGGAGCAGGCTACACCTTC | TRBV20-1 | . | TRBJ1-2 | .
CASSAPGQGAYEQYF | TGTGCCAGCAGCGCTCCGGGACAGGGAGCCTACGAGCAGTACTTC | TRBV7-2 | TRBD1 | TRBJ2-7 | .
CASSLSFGVAYEQYF | TGTGCCAGCAGCTTAAGTTTCGGGGTCGCCTACGAGCAGTACTTC | TRBV11-1 | . | TRBJ2-7 | few
CSANSDYYEQYF | TGCAGTGCCAACAGCGATTACTACGAGCAGTACTTC | TRBV20-1 | . | TRBJ2-7 | once
CASSTHRVNTEAFF | TGTGCCAGCAGCACGCACAGGGTAAACACTGAAGCTTTCTTT | TRBV21-1 | . | TRBJ1-1 | .
CASSLGNPLLGEQFF | TGTGCCAGCAGCTTGGGAAACCCCCTACTGGGTGAGCAGTTCTTC | TRBV11-2 | . | TRBJ2-1 | .
CASSTTGWLGTEAFF | TGTGCCAGCAGTACGACAGGGTGGCTTGGCACTGAAGCTTTCTTT | TRBV11-1 | TRBD1 | TRBJ1-1 | .
CASSPSAGFEQFF | TGTGCCAGCTCACCCTCCGCGGGATTTGAGCAGTTCTTC | TRBV18 | . | TRBJ2-1 | .
CATTGTGDPGSSYEQYF | TGTGCTACAACCGGGACAGGGGACCCCGGCTCCTCCTACGAGCAGTACTTC | TRBV19 | TRBD1 | TRBJ2-7 | .
CASRFEGRTDTQYF | TGTGCCAGCAGATTTGAGGGACGCACAGATACGCAGTATTTT | TRBV7-8 | . | TRBJ2-3 | .
CASSQPGGAAYNEQFF | TGCGCCAGCAGCCAACCTGGGGGCGCGGCGTACAATGAGCAGTTCTTC | TRBV4-1 | . | TRBJ2-1 | .
CASSSFSKSSYEQYF | TGTGCCAGCAGCTCCTTCTCAAAGAGCTCCTACGAGCAGTACTTC | TRBV13 | . | TRBJ2-7 | .
CASSLASGAFGGYEQFF | TGTGCCAGCAGCTTAGCGTCAGGGGCCTTTGGGGGTTATGAGCAGTTCTTC | TRBV7-8 | . | TRBJ2-1 | .
CSASPDREGQPQHF | TGCAGTGCTAGTCCCGACAGGGAAGGCCAGCCCCAGCATTTT | TRBV20-1 | TRBD1 | TRBJ1-5 | .
CSSSRGYNEQFF | TGCAGCTCCAGTAGGGGGTACAATGAGCAGTTCTTC | TRBV29-1 | . | TRBJ2-1 | .